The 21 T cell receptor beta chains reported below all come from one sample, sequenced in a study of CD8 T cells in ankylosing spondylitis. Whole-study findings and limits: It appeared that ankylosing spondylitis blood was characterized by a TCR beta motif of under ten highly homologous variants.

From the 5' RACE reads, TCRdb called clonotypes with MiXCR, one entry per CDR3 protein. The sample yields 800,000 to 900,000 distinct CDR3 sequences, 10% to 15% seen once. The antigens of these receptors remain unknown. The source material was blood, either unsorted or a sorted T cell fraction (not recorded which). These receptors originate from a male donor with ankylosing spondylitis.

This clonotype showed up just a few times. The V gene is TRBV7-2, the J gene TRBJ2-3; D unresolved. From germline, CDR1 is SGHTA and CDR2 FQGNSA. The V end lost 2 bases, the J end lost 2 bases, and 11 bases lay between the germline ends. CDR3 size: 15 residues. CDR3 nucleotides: TGTGCCAGCAGCTTATTTTTCCAGCCCACAGATACGCAGTATTTT. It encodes CASSLFFQPTDTQYF. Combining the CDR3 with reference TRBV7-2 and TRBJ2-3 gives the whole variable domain GAGVSQSPSNKVTEKGKDVELRCDPISGHTALYWYRQSLGQGLEFLIYFQGNSAPDKSGLPSDRFSAERTGGSVSTLTIQRTQQEDSAVYLCASSLFFQPTDTQYFGPGTRLTVL.

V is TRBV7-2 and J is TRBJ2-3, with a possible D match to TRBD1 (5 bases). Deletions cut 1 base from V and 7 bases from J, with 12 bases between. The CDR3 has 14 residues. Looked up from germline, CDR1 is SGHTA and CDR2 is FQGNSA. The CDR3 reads CASSLVSRAYTQYF. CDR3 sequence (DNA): TGTGCCAGCAGCTTAGTTTCCAGGGCATATACGCAGTATTTT.

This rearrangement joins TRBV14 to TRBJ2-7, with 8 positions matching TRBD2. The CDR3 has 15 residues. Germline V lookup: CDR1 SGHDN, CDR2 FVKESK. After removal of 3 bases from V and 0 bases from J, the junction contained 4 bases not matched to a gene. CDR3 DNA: TGTGCCAGCAGCCAGGTAGCGGGGTTCTCCTACGAGCAGTACTTC. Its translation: CASSQVAGFSYEQYF.

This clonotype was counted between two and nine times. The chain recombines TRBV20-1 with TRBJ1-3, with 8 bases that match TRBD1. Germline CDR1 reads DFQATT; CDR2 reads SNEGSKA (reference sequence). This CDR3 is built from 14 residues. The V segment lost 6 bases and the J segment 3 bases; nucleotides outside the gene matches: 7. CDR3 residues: CSAPDRASGNTIYF. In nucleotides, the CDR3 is TGCAGTGCCCCGGACAGGGCCAGTGGAAACACCATATATTTT.

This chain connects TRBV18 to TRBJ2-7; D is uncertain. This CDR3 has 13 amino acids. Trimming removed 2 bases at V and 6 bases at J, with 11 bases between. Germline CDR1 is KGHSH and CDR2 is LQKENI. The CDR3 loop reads CASSPTPLGEQYF. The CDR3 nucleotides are TGTGCCAGCTCACCAACTCCTCTAGGCGAGCAGTACTTC.

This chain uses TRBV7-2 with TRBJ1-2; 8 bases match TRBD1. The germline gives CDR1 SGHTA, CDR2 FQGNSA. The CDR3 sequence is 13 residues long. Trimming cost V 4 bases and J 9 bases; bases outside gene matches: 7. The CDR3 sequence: CASSSDRGVSYTF. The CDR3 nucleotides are TGTGCCAGCAGCTCCGACAGGGGCGTTAGCTACACCTTC.

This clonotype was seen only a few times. CDR3 sequence (DNA): TGTGCCATCAGTGAGTTACGGGATTCAAGGTACAATGAGCAGTTCTTC. It yields the protein CAISELRDSRYNEQFF. The J gene is TRBJ2-1, the V gene TRBV10-3; D perhaps matches TRBD2 (5 bases). Germline V lookup: CDR1 ENHRY, CDR2 SYGVKD. The V end was cut by 1 base, the J end by 4 bases, with 14 bases between. The CDR3 is made up of 16 amino acids.

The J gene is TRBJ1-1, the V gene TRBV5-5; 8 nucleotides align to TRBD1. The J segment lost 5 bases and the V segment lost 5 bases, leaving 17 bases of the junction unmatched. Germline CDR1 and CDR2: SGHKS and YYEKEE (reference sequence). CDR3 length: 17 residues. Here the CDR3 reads CASRQGTGLVMGTEAFF. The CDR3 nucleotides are TGTGCCAGCAGGCAAGGGACAGGACTAGTAATGGGGACTGAAGCTTTCTTT.

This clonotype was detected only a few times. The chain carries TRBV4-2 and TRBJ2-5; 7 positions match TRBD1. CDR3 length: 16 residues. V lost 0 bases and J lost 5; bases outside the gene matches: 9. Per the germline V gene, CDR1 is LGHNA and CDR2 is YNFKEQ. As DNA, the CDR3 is TGTGCCAGCAGCCAAGAGGGGACAGCCGCCAGGGAGACCCAGTACTTC. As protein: CASSQEGTAARETQYF.

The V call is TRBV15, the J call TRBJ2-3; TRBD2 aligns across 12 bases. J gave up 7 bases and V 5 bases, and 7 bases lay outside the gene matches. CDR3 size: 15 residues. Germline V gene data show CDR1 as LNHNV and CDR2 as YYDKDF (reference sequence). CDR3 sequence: CATSPRLAGEHTQYF. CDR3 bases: TGTGCCACCAGCCCACGACTAGCGGGAGAGCATACGCAGTATTTT.

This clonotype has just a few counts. The CDR3 nucleotides read TGCAGTGCTAGAGTAGGGGATAATTCACCCCTCCACTTT. It codes for CSARVGDNSPLHF. This chain uses TRBV20-1 with TRBJ1-6, with D tentatively TRBD1 (5 bases). Trimming stripped 1 base from V and 5 bases from J, with 6 bases between. The CDR3 runs 13 residues. The germline gives CDR1 DFQATT, CDR2 SNEGSKA (reference sequence).

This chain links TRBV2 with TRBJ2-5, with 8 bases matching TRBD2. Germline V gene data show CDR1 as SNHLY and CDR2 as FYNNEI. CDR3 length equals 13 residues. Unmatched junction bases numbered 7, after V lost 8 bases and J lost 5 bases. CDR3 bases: TGTGCCAGCGGGGAGCGGGGGCATGAGACCCAGTACTTC. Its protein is CASGERGHETQYF. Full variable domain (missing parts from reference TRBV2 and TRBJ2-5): EPEVTQTPSHQVTQMGQEVILRCVPISNHLYFYWYRQILGQKVEFLVSFYNNEISEKSEIFDDQFSVERPDGSNFTLKIRSTKLEDSAMYFCASGERGHETQYFGPGTRLLVL.

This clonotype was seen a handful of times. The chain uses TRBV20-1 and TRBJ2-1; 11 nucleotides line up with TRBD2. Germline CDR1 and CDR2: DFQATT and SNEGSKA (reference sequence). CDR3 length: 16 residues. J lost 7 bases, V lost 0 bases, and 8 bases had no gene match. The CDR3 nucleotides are TGCAGTGCTAGAGAGTTAGCGGGAGGGCCTCGGAATGAGCAGTTCTTC. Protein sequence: CSARELAGGPRNEQFF.

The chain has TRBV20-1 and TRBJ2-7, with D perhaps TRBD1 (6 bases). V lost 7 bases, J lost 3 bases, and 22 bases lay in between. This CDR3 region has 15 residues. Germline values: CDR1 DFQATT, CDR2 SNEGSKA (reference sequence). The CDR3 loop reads CSVSPIVRGIYEQYF. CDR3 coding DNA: TGCAGTGTATCACCTATCGTGAGGGGGATCTACGAGCAGTACTTC.

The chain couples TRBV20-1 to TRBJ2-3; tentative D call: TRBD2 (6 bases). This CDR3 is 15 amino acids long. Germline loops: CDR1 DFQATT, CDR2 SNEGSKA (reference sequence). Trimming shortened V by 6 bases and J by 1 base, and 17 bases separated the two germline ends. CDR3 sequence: CSALLWEDRTDTQYF. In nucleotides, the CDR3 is TGCAGTGCCCTCCTATGGGAGGACCGCACAGATACGCAGTATTTT.

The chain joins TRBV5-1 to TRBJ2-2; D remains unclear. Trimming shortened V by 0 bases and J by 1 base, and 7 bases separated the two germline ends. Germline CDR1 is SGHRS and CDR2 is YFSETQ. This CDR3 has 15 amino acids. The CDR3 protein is CASSLGVQNTGELFF. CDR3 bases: TGCGCCAGCAGCTTGGGTGTGCAGAACACCGGGGAGCTGTTTTTT.

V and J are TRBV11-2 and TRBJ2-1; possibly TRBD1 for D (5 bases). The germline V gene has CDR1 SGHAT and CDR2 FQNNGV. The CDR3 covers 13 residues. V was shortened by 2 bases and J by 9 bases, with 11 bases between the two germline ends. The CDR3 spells CASSLSRVGEQFF. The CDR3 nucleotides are TGTGCCAGCAGCTTAAGCAGGGTTGGTGAGCAGTTCTTC. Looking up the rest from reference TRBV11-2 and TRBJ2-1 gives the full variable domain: EAGVAQSPRYKIIEKRQSVAFWCNPISGHATLYWYQQILGQGPKLLIQFQNNGVVDDSQLPKDRFSAERLKGVDSTLKIQPAKLEDSAVYLCASSLSRVGEQFFGPGTRLTVL.

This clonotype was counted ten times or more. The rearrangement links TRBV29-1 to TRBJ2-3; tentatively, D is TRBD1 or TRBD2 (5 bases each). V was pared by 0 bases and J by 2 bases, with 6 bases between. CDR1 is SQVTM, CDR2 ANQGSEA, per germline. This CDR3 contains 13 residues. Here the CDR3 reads CSVEDGTTDTQYF. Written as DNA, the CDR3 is TGCAGCGTTGAAGATGGGACCACAGATACGCAGTATTTT.

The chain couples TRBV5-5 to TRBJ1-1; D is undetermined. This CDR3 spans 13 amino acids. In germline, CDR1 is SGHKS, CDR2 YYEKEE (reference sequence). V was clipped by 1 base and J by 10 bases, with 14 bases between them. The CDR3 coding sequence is TGTGCCAGCAGCTTGATCGCTTCAGTGATAGCTTTCTTT. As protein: CASSLIASVIAFF.

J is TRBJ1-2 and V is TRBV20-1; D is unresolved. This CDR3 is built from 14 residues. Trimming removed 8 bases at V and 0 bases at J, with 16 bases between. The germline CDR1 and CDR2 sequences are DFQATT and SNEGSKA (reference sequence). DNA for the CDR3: TGCAGTTCCCGTCCCGACGGATCTAACTATGGCTACACCTTC. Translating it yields CSSRPDGSNYGYTF.

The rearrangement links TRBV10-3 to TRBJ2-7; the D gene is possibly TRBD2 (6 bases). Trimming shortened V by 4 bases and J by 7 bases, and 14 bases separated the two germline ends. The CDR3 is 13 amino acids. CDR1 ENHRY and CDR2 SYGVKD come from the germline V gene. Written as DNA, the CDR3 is TGTGCCATCAGTGTCCTAGCGATGTTTGAGCAGTACTTC. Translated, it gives CAISVLAMFEQYF.